This T cell receptor (beta chain) was profiled in a study of regulatory T cells in long-lasting Graves disease. Whole-study findings and limits: Among the persistent patients, thousands of public clonotypes were shared, more than the 850 to 1,000 shared among new patients.

Sequencing libraries for TCR beta were prepared with iRepertoire HTBI primers and Arm-PCR of CDR3 regions. TCRdb independently ran MiXCR on the multiplex PCR reads; one entry per CDR3 protein. The table records fewer than 450,000 distinct CDR3 sequences, 20% to 30% of them present only once. Time point specified: persistent/refractory GD, antithyroid drugs over 5 years with positive TRAb. Extracted RNA from PBMCs served as the source of the TCR library. Each of the patients was recruited from an endocrinology department situated in Xi'an, China. The germline CDR1 and CDR2 sequences are GTSNPN and SVGIG (reference sequence). The CDR3 contains 15 residues. Trimming removed 3 bases at V and 4 bases at J, with 18 bases between. Of note for this clonotype: The target antigen is unknown.

The sample in question was peripheral blood mononuclear cells (PBMCs), obtained when the disease was refractory, from a patient treated with antithyroid drugs. This chain links TRBV30 with TRBJ1-2; maybe TRBD1 (5 bases). This sequence was found in a female donor with Graves disease. The CDR3 nucleotides read TGTGCCTGGAGATTGGGGGTTGGTTATTTCTATGGCTACACCTTC. Translation gives CAWRLGVGYFYGYTF.